Given below is one T cell receptor beta chain in context. The antigen is not known. PCR primers comprised 60 Vbeta and 13 Jbeta primers. Some clones are missing from TCRdb's copy, which holds only in-frame ones; the method was immunoSEQ multiplex PCR. This table holds 200,000 to 250,000 clones, 82% found once. After removal of 2 bases from V and 5 bases from J, the junction contained 4 bases not matched to a gene. Per the germline V gene, CDR1 is SGHRS and CDR2 is YFSETQ. The CDR3 contains 14 residues. The donors (healthy individuals) were bone marrow donors. This sample was taken from a study of cytomegalovirus exposure and HLA in healthy donors. Findings and caveats of the study: Within an earlier analysis, most TCR beta V segments proved productive either about 90% or about 30% of the time.

The receptor comes from a middle-aged woman in good health and CMV-seropositive. Sample: PBMCs. The V gene is TRBV5-1, the J gene TRBJ2-7, with 10 bases identical to TRBD1. The CDR3 loop is CASSFRDRGDEQYF. CDR3 nucleotides: TGCGCCAGCAGCTTCCGGGACAGGGGTGACGAGCAGTACTTC.